Reported below is one T cell receptor beta chain. This receptor's antigen is unknown. It has no much larger one-base neighbor in the sample; base qualities were not kept. These data come from a study of cytomegalovirus exposure and HLA in healthy donors (dated by TCRdb to between 2016 and 2019). For context, the study as a whole: An earlier analysis of several hundred of the donors reported about 260 Gb of sequence data and around 100 million unique TCR beta sequences obtained from about 180 million T cells. An early release covering 550 to 700 HLA-typed donors comprised approximately 290 gigabases of sequencing data and roughly 85 million unique TCR sequences. The genetic ancestry cluster associated with self-reported Caucasian donors included 81% of the 398 genotyped donors. The aim of the study was to test whether cataloging public T cell receptors could identify signatures of past pathogen exposure. The study profiled the T cell repertoires of approximately 700 subjects by immunosequencing and related them to cytomegalovirus serostatus. In addition to the first cohort of 666 subjects, a separate validation cohort of around 110 different subjects was used. The study combined high-throughput TCR immunosequencing, statistical association of individual TCRs with disease status, and machine learning to predict cytomegalovirus infection status. To study patterns of TCR occurrence, a later analysis re-analyzed previously published TCR beta repertoires from 666 donors and added high-resolution HLA genotyping. In the later analysis, no new phenotypic data were used to find candidate immune exposures; instead, reliance was placed on TCR beta sequences and their occurrence across donors. An earlier analysis of several hundred of the donors applied high-throughput TCR beta sequencing to assess whether each TCR beta V gene segment acted as functional or pseudogenic. Alongside the repertoire data, information on donor age, sex, ethnicity and CMV serostatus was compiled. A later genetic analysis took genome-wide SNP genotypes for about three fifths of the roughly 700 donors and used that subset as a discovery cohort. All discovery cohort repertoires had been generated on a single sequencing platform. HLA typing included class I and class II loci at four-digit resolution. Typing coverage varied by locus: roughly 620-640 donors for A, B, C, DRB1 and DQB1; roughly 520 for DQA1; 606 for DPA1; approximately 450 for DPB1. Roughly 5 DR-DQ haplotypes were handled as single units for association and clustering because linkage in the cohort was strong. Among around 400 genotyped donors of the cohort, an average of about 240,000 unique TCR beta nucleotide sequences were sequenced per donor, approximately 20% of them non-productive. Paper-wide results and their limitations: While some public TCRs were present in many individuals, most TCR sequences turned up only very rarely across donors. The study gave a list of about 160 TCR beta chains associated with cytomegalovirus. Because the 87-base-pair reads could not distinguish some IMGT-functional V segments, including TRBV6-2 and TRBV6-3, those segments were excluded. It was suggested by the authors that the approach could potentially be generalized to other disease states and immunological phenotypes. The classifier was reported to diagnose cytomegalovirus status with high specificity and sensitivity in both the original cohort and the validation cohort. Because counts were too low, around 18 rarely observed V segments, including chromosome 9 orphons, were left out of the earlier analysis of roughly 600 of the donors. Correlated functional status among segregating V segments might be attributable to linkage disequilibrium, but an unknown experimental factor could not be ruled out. In vitro tests confirmed that a few of the cytomegalovirus-associated TCR beta chains recognize cytomegalovirus antigens. Most CMV-associated TCR beta chains appeared to be HLA-restricted in a later analysis, and the HLA associations seemed to be driven largely by CMV exposure. In a later genetic analysis, a missense DCLRE1C variant was associated with V-gene and J-gene trimming of TCR beta chains, and the association was replicated in an independent cohort. A further reported finding was that TCR beta sequences accurately predicted the HLA-A and HLA-B alleles for most subjects in the first cohort. In a later analysis, HLA-associated TCR beta chains showed more clonal expansion and lower generation probabilities than non-associated chains that were equally common. The sequencing pipeline was judged likely to have produced a cluster of highly shared sequence variants as a technical artifact. Only TCR beta chains were sequenced in this cohort, and the absence of alpha or paired-chain data limited detectable features. Immune exposure information for the cohort was limited to CMV serostatus. Because HLA typing was unavailable for some donors at each locus, only the typed subset was used in association tests. Several of the top co-occurrence clusters appeared to be linked to parvovirus B19, influenza, CMV and Epstein-Barr virus, according to a later analysis. In an earlier analysis of approximately 590 of the donors, most TCR beta V segments appeared in productive rearrangements about 90% or about 30% of the time, broadly matching IMGT annotations. Specific HLA alleles were associated with around 18,000 TCR beta sequences at a false discovery rate of 0.05 in a later analysis. A later genetic analysis reported fewer N-insertions in productive TCRs among donors in an Asian-associated ancestry cluster than the roughly 640-donor mean. Assigning TCR associations to individual alleles was difficult when HLA alleles, especially DR and DQ, strongly co-occurred. Presence/absence analyses assumed roughly uniform sequencing depth across donors, an assumption that may not hold. In a later analysis, the rate of TCR association differed among HLA loci, with DRB1 alleles having the most associated TCRs and HLA-C alleles having the fewest.

The cohort consisted of some 670 healthy bone marrow donors. All cohort members were sampled while nominally healthy, although unrecorded immune exposures were likely present. The donor tested CMV seronegative and was one of the 352 seronegative cohort members. A peripheral blood sample was provided by each donor, and peripheral blood mononuclear cells were used for TCR beta sequencing. The Qiagen DNeasy Blood Extraction Kit was used to extract genomic DNA from the blood cell samples. Preparation of the library involved the immunoSEQ multiplex PCR assay. For the multiplex PCR, a mixture combining 60 forward primers for TCR Vbeta segments and 13 reverse primers for TCR Jbeta segments was used. Amplification of the CDR3 region of rearranged TCR beta genes was performed with a multiplex PCR assay on genomic DNA. On the Illumina HiSeq System, the amplified TCR beta libraries were sequenced as 87-base-pair reads. Concerning the study's data processing: A later analysis counted tens of millions of unique TCR beta chains across the 650 to 800 repertoires, and some 11 million of these chains were shared by at least two donors. A nearest-neighbor algorithm error-corrected the raw reads and collapsed the reads into unique sequences, merging closely related sequences to remove PCR and sequencing errors. Alignment of CDR3 sequences to IMGT reference sequences was used to assign V, D and J gene segments. Each retained sequence needed at least a six-nucleotide match to both a V gene segment and a J gene segment. Rearrangements were classified as productive when the CDR3 lacked stop codons and remained in frame with V and J, and all other rearrangements were classified as non-productive. Following IMGT convention, CDR3 was defined as the stretch from the second conserved V-encoded cysteine to the conserved J-encoded phenylalanine. In an earlier analysis of around 600 of the donors, sequences lacking an unambiguous match to a single V gene segment were excluded. In an earlier analysis of several hundred of the donors, V segments were called functional above 56.7% productive rearrangements and were called segregating when the between-donor standard deviation exceeded 5%. A statistical classification framework was built to diagnose cytomegalovirus status from the catalog of TCR beta chain sequences. In a later analysis, V and J genes were assigned by comparing TCR nucleotide sequences against IMGT/GENE-DB human TR gene sequences. In a later analysis, CDR3 sequences and most-parsimonious VDJ recombination scenarios were assigned using the TCRdist pipeline. In a later analysis, every TCR beta chain was defined by the combination of its CDR3 amino acid sequence and its V-gene family, and reads without a unique V-gene family were dropped. To address suspected cross-contamination and a sequencing artifact, a later analysis removed around 600 highly shared, low-generation-probability nucleotide sequences. For each public chain, a later analysis derived a clonal expansion index from normalized ranks of inferred template counts within each repertoire. A later analysis computed generation probabilities with a VDJ recombination model fitted to out-of-frame rearrangements, and checked the results against IGoR. Hypergeometric tests were used in a later analysis to score TCR-TCR, TCR-HLA and TCR-CMV co-occurrence, with a repertoire-size bias correction applied to the TCR pairs. A later analysis estimated false discovery rates by permuting HLA or CMV assignments 20 times. A later analysis grouped co-occurring TCRs with DBSCAN, adding TCRdist sequence similarity when clustering within HLA-allele-positive subsets. For co-occurrence clustering, repertoires with fewer than 30,000 or more than 120,000 public chains were excluded, along with about five repertoires with anomalous nucleotide sharing. What TCRdb holds here is the immuneACCESS table cut down to in-frame rearrangements. Part of the clones is not present; checked against another copy, under half of the missing clones reflect an unresolved V gene, and the others are unexplained. That table supplies the V and J calls and clone size; D and trimming were determined from the DNA. This sample lists roughly 200,000 clones; 60% to 85% were detected once. Of the sample, 2.9% falls within the top ten clones.

CDR1 and CDR2 were assigned from the germline V gene (reference sequence) as LNHDA and SQIVND. From the cysteine through the phenylalanine, the CDR3 covers 16 amino acids. Only the CDR3 DNA stays, 48 bases, in frame from base 1. V has 7 bases trimmed and J has 2 bases trimmed; junction bases matching no gene number 11. This receptor chain uses TRBV19 and TRBJ1-5; 7 middle bases align to TRBD1. The TCR was taken from a male donor in good health and CMV-seronegative. The sample was PBMCs. Here is the DNA: TGTGCCAGTACCTCGGGAGGGGGCGGGCGCAATCAGCCCCAGCATTTT. It specifies CASTSGGGGRNQPQHF.